A selection of T cell receptor beta chains follows, all from one sample in a study of blood T cell repertoires in COVID-19. Some clones are missing from TCRdb's copy, which holds only in-frame ones; the method was immunoSEQ multiplex PCR. This table holds approximately 460,000 clones, 89% found once. The sample taken for sequencing was peripheral blood. The receptors come from a young man with COVID-19, enrolled during active disease. Each CDR3 is given with its conserved first and last residue. The D gene is left open where the match is weak. Rows may omit the clone size; those that give it use once, few, many or a size class.

V	J	size	D	DNA	CDR3
TRBV10-3	TRBJ2-3	-	TRBD2	TGTGCCATCAGTCCAGGACTAGCGGGGGTGATGACAGATACGCAGTATTTT	CAISPGLAGVMTDTQYF
TRBV5-8	TRBJ1-5	-	-	TGTGCCAGCAGCTTGAGCAGCAATCAGCCCCAGCATTTT	CASSLSSNQPQHF
TRBV2	TRBJ2-7	-	-	TGTGCCAGCAGTGAACCCCGTGTTGGGCCGACCTCCTACGAGCAGTACTTC	CASSEPRVGPTSYEQYF
TRBV10-2	TRBJ2-7	once	TRBD2	TGCGCCAGCTTTGGGACTAGCGGCGCCTACGAGCAGTACTTC	CASFGTSGAYEQYF
TRBV18	TRBJ2-7	-	TRBD2	TGTGCCAGCTCACCCTTTAGTAGCGGGAGTCCCTCCCATGACTACGAGCAGTACTTC	CASSPFSSGSPSHDYEQYF
TRBV19	TRBJ2-1	-	TRBD2	TGTGCCAGTAGTATAGCCGGGACTAGCTACAATGAGCAGTTCTTC	CASSIAGTSYNEQFF
TRBV19	TRBJ2-5	-	TRBD1	TGTGCCACCTTGGACAGGGGGCGCGGGGAGACCCAGTACTTC	CATLDRGRGETQYF
TRBV2	TRBJ2-3	-	-	TGTGCCAGCTTGAGGGGGGGAGACACAGATACGCAGTATTTT	CASLRGGDTDTQYF
TRBV2	TRBJ2-7	-	TRBD2	TGTGCCAGCAGTGTAGGGACTAGCGGGGCCCTTACCTACGAGCAGTACTTC	CASSVGTSGALTYEQYF
TRBV2	TRBJ2-3	few	-	TGTGCCAGCACCCGAAACCCGCAGAGGACGCAGTATTTT	CASTRNPQRTQYF
TRBV24-1	TRBJ2-3	-	-	TGTGCCACCAGTGATTACAGGGACAGCACAGATACGCAGTATTTT	CATSDYRDSTDTQYF
TRBV18	TRBJ2-7	once	-	TGTGCCAGCTCACCCGACAGATACGAGCAGTACTTC	CASSPDRYEQYF
TRBV14	TRBJ2-7	-	TRBD2	TGTGCCAGCAGCACGACTAGCGGGAGGGACGAGCAGTACTTC	CASSTTSGRDEQYF
TRBV12-3/TRBV12-4	TRBJ1-3	-	-	TGTGCCAGCAGTTTCGGTGGAAACACCATATATTTT	CASSFGGNTIYF
TRBV19	TRBJ1-4	once	TRBD1	TGTGCCAGTAGTCGATCCGGGACAGGGGACGAAAAACTGTTTTTT	CASSRSGTGDEKLFF
TRBV2	TRBJ1-5	-	-	TGTGCCAGCCTGGGAGCGGACCGATACCAGCCCCAGCATTTT	CASLGADRYQPQHF
TRBV19	TRBJ2-3	-	TRBD1	TGTGCCAGTAGTATGGGTCCAGGGGGCAGCACAGATACGCAGTATTTT	CASSMGPGGSTDTQYF
TRBV10-3	TRBJ2-7	-	-	TGTGCCATCAGCGCAGGGACCTACGAGCAGTACTTC	CAISAGTYEQYF
TRBV6-5	TRBJ1-1	-	-	TGTGCCAGCACCGAGACAGAGAACACTGAAGCTTTCTTT	CASTETENTEAFF
TRBV10-2	TRBJ2-1	-	-	TGCGCCAGCAGTGAGACAGGGAGCTCCTACAATGAGCAGTTCTTC	CASSETGSSYNEQFF
TRBV18	TRBJ1-4	-	TRBD1	TGTGCCAGCTCACCTGGGACAGGGGATGAAAAACTGTTTTTT	CASSPGTGDEKLFF
TRBV6-2/TRBV6-3	TRBJ1-5	-	-	TGTGCCAGCAGACCTACAGGTGCGGGCAATCAGCCCCAGCATTTT	CASRPTGAGNQPQHF
TRBV29-1	TRBJ2-7	-	TRBD2	TGCAGCGTTGGGCGGGAGGCTTACGAGCAGTACTTC	CSVGREAYEQYF
TRBV5-1	TRBJ2-4	-	TRBD2	TGCGCCAGCAGCTTGAGGGGTAGCGGGTTCTTCAAAAACATTCAGTACTTC	CASSLRGSGFFKNIQYF
TRBV27	TRBJ1-5	-	-	TGTGCCAGCAGTTTATCTGGGGGGGGCAATCAGCCCCAGCATTTT	CASSLSGGGNQPQHF
TRBV7-9	TRBJ1-2	-	-	TGTGCCAGCAGCTTATTTCAGGGGAAGGATGGCTACACCTTC	CASSLFQGKDGYTF
TRBV6-6	TRBJ2-2	-	TRBD1	TGTGCCAGTCGGGACAGCGCGAACACCGGGGAGCTGTTTTTT	CASRDSANTGELFF
TRBV6-5	TRBJ2-1	-	-	TGTGCCAGCAGGGACACCCTTATTGGTGAGCAGTTCTTC	CASRDTLIGEQFF
TRBV27	TRBJ1-6	-	TRBD1	TGTGCCAGCAGTTATAGGACAGGGAGAGGATCACCCCTCCACTTT	CASSYRTGRGSPLHF